The entry below gives a single T cell receptor (beta chain) sequence along with its context. Sample time point: pretreatment peripheral blood. All patients carried locally advanced or metastatic urothelial carcinoma. Trimming took 5 bases from V and 5 from J; bases not matched to a gene: 9. The CDR3 is 15 residues long. Germline lookup yields CDR1 SGHTA and CDR2 FQGNSA. The data stem from a study of PD-L1 blockade in urothelial cancer. Study information: Blood analysis took place 3 weeks (second dose) and 6 weeks after treatment start.

The table came from immunoSEQ multiplex PCR; TCRdb's copy has only in-frame clones and leaves some out. The top ten hold approximately 11% of the sample, which has around 40,000 clones, approximately 91% seen once. The chain carries TRBV7-2 and TRBJ2-7, with 10 bases lining up with TRBD1. The sequence derives from a woman aged 60 to 75 with urothelial cancer. The sample was PBMCs, taken around atezolizumab (anti-PD-L1) treatment. Here the CDR3 reads CASSHRDRGTNEQYF. In DNA, the CDR3 is TGTGCCAGCAGCCATAGGGACAGGGGCACCAACGAGCAGTACTTC.